This T cell receptor beta chain was recorded in a study of blood T cell repertoires in COVID-19. Study as a whole: Italy, Spain and the United States were the sources of the convalescent and acute COVID-19 samples. Nucleic acid was either cDNA or gDNA, and it came from T cells, B-cell-depleted T cells, or PBMCs.

Seattle-derived patients entered the study during active infection and were followed longitudinally. Authors' analysis steps: Cell counts per sample came from amplifying reference gene primers. Sequenced by immunoSEQ multiplex PCR; TCRdb stores in-frame clones only, minus some. That table is the source of V, J and clone size, and D and trimming were worked out from the DNA. This repertoire shows about 300,000 clones, 80% to 95% found once; its top ten account for around 2%. CDR1 ENHRY and CDR2 SYGVKD come from the germline V gene. After removal of 6 bases from V and 0 bases from J, the junction contained 10 bases not matched to a gene. This CDR3 has 18 residues.

This TCR was recovered from a woman aged 25 to 39 with COVID-19, enrolled during active disease. Material for sequencing was peripheral blood. The rearrangement links TRBV10-3 to TRBJ2-6, with 8 bases lining up with TRBD2. CDR3 loop: CAIRPGGEGVSGANVLTF. In DNA form, the CDR3 reads TGTGCCATCAGGCCCGGGGGGGAGGGAGTCTCTGGGGCCAACGTCCTGACTTTC.